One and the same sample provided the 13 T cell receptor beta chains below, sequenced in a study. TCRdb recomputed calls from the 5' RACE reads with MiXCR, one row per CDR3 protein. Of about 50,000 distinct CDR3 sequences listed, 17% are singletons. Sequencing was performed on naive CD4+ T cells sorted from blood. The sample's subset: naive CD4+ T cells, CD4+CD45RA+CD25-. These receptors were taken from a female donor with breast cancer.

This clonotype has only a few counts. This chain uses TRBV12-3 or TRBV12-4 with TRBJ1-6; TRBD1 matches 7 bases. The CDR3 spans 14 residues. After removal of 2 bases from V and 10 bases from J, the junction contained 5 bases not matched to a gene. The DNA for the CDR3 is TGTGCCAGCAGTTTATACAGGGGAATCTCACCCCTCCACTTT. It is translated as CASSLYRGISPLHF.

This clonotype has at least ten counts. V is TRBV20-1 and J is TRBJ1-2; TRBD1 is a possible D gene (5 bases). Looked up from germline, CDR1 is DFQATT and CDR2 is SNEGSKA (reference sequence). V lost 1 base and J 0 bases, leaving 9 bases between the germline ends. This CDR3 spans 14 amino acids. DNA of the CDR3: TGCAGTGCTAGAGGGGGCAGCTCTAACTATGGCTACACCTTC. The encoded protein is CSARGGSSNYGYTF.

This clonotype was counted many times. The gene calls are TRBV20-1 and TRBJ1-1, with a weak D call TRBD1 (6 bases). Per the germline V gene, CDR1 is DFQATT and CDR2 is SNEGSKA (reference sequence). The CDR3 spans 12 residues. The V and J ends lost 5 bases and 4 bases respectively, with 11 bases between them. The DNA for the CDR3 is TGCAGTGCTCCTACAGGGCCCACTGAAGCTTTCTTT. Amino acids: CSAPTGPTEAFF.

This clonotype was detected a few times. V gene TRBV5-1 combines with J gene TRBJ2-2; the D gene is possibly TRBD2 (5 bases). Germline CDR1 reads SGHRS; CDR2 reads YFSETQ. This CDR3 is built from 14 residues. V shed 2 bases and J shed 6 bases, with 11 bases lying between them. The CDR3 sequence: CASSLEGTPGELFF. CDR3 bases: TGCGCCAGCAGCTTAGAGGGAACCCCCGGGGAGCTGTTTTTT.

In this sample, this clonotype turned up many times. The CDR3 sequence: CASSLVQGGIQYF. In DNA form, the CDR3 reads TGTGCCAGCTCCCTTGTACAGGGGGGCATTCAGTACTTC. The chain recombines TRBV6-2 or TRBV6-3 with TRBJ2-4; 8 nucleotides align to TRBD1. Germline trimming cut 8 bases from V and 9 bases from J; bases unmatched to any gene: 9. The germline gives CDR1 MNHEY, CDR2 SVGEGT. The CDR3 contains 13 residues.

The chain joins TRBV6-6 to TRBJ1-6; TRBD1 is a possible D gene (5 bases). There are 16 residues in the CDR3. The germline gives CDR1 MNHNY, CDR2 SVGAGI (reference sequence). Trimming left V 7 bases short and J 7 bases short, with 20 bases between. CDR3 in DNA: TGTGCCAGCACCAGACAGCTAGGGACGGAGAATTCACCCCTCCACTTT. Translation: CASTRQLGTENSPLHF.

The chain's CDR3 is CASSPGPTGLGTNEKLFF. The CDR3 DNA follows: TGTGCCAGCTCACCCGGTCCGACAGGGTTGGGCACTAATGAAAAACTGTTTTTT. The chain has TRBV18 and TRBJ1-4, with 7 bases matching TRBD1. The germline V gene has CDR1 KGHSH and CDR2 LQKENI. V lost 3 bases and J lost 2; bases outside the gene matches: 12. The CDR3 covers 18 residues.

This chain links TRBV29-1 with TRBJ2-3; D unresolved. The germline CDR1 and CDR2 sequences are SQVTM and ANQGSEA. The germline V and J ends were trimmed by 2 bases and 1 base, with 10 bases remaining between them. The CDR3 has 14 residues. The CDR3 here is CSVENWFGTDTQYF. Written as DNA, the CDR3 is TGCAGCGTTGAAAACTGGTTTGGCACAGATACGCAGTATTTT.

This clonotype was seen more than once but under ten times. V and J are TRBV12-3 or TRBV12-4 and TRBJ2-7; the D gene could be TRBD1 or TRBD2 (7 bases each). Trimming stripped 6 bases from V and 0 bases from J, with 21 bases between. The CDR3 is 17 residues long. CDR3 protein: CASSLRGGSGSSYEQYF. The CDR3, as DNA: TGTGCCAGCAGCCTCAGGGGGGGCAGCGGAAGCTCCTACGAGCAGTACTTC.

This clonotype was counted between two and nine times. CDR3: CSARDGGGSSYNEQFF. CDR3 DNA sequence: TGCAGTGCAAGGGATGGCGGGGGGAGCTCCTACAATGAGCAGTTCTTC. The chain couples TRBV20-1 to TRBJ2-1; the match to TRBD2 covers 8 bases. Germline CDR1 reads DFQATT; CDR2 reads SNEGSKA (reference sequence). The CDR3 length is 16 residues. V shed 6 bases and J 0 bases; nucleotides not matched to a gene: 10.

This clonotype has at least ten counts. The DNA for the CDR3 is TGCGCCAGCAGCGCGACAGGGGACAGGGGCTATGGCTACACCTTC. It encodes CASSATGDRGYGYTF. This chain uses TRBV5-1 with TRBJ1-2, with 10 bases fitting TRBD1. Losses at the gene ends were 4 bases for V and 4 bases for J; bases not matched to a gene: 7. The CDR3 is 15 residues long. Germline assignment: CDR1 SGHRS and CDR2 YFSETQ. The variable domain in full, with the rest retrieved from reference TRBV5-1 and TRBJ1-2, is KAGVTQTPRYLIKTRGQQVTLSCSPISGHRSVSWYQQTPGQGLQFLFEYFSETQRNKGNFPGRFSGRQFSNSRSEMNVSTLELGDSALYLCASSATGDRGYGYTFGSGTRLTVV.

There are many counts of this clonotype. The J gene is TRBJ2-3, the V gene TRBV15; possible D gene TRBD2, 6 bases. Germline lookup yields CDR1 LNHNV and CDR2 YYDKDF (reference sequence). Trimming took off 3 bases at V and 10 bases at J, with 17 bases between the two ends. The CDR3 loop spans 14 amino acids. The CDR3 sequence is CATSSGGSGVSQYF. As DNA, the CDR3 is TGTGCCACCAGCAGTGGGGGTAGCGGTGTATCGCAGTATTTT. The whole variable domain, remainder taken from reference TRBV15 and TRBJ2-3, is DAMVIQNPRYQVTQFGKPVTLSCSQTLNHNVMYWYQQKSSQAPKLLFHYYDKDFNNEADTPDNFQSRRPNTSFCFLDIRSPGLGDTAMYLCATSSGGSGVSQYFGPGTRLTVL.

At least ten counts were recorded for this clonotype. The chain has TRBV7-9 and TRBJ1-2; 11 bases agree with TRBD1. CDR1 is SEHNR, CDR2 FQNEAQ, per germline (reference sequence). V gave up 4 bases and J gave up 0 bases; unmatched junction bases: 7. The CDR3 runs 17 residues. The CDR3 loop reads CASSSGQGAQSNYGYTF. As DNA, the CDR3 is TGTGCCAGCAGCTCCGGACAGGGGGCTCAATCTAACTATGGCTACACCTTC.